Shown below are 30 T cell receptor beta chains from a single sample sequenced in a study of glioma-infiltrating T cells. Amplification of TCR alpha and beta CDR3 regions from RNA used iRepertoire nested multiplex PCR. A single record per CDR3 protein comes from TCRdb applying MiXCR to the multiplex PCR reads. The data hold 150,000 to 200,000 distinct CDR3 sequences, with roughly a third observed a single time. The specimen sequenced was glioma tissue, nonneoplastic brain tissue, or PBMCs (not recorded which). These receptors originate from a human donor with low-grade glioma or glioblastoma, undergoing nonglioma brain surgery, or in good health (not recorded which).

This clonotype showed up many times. For the CDR3, the DNA is TGTGCCAGCAGTTCCCTCAGCGGGAGGTTCCAAGAGACCCAGTACTTC. It is translated as CASSSLSGRFQETQYF. The gene calls are TRBV28 and TRBJ2-5; TRBD2 agrees at 9 bases. This CDR3 has 16 residues. Germline V gene lookup returns CDR1 MDHEN and CDR2 SYDVKM. The ends lost 4 bases at V and 1 base at J; junction bases unmatched: 7.

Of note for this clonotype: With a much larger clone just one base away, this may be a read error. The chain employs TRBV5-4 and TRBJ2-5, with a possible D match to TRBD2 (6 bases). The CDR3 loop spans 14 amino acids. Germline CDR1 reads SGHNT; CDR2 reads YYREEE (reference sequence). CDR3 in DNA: TGTGCCAGCAGCCCTCTAGCGAACCAAGAGACCAAGTACTTC. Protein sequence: CASSPLANQETKYF.

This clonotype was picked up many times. CDR3 amino acids: CSAREVGGSPLYEQYF. CDR3 in DNA: TGCAGTGCTAGAGAAGTTGGCGGGAGCCCCCTCTACGAGCAGTACTTC. This chain joins TRBV20-1 and TRBJ2-7, with 7 bases identical to TRBD2. V lost 0 bases to trimming and J lost 3 bases; unmatched junction nucleotides: 11. CDR3 length: 16 residues. The germline CDR1 and CDR2 sequences are DFQATT and SNEGSKA (reference sequence).

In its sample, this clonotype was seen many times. The CDR3, as DNA: TGTGCCAGCAGTTCTCCGGGACAAGCGGGAGCTTTCTTT. Its protein is CASSSPGQAGAFF. The chain employs TRBV28 and TRBJ1-1; tentative D call: TRBD1 (6 bases). This CDR3 region has 13 residues. Germline loops: CDR1 MDHEN, CDR2 SYDVKM. V dropped 4 bases and J dropped 10 bases, with 16 bases sitting between them.

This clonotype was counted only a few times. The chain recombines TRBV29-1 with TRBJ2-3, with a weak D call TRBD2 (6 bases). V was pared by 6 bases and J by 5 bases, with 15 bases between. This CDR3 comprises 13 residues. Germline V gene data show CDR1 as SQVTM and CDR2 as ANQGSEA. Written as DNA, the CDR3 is TGCAGCGTCTCCCCGGGAGAGTTAGATACGCAGTATTTT. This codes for CSVSPGELDTQYF.

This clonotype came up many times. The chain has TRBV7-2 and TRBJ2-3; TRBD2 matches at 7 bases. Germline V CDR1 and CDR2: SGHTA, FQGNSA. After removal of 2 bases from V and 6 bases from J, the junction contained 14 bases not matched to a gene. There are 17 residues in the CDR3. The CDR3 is CASSLFRTSDARDTQYF. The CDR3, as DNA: TGTGCCAGCAGCTTATTTCGAACTAGCGATGCGCGGGATACGCAGTATTTT. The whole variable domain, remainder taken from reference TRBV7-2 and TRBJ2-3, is GAGVSQSPSNKVTEKGKDVELRCDPISGHTALYWYRQSLGQGLEFLIYFQGNSAPDKSGLPSDRFSAERTGGSVSTLTIQRTQQEDSAVYLCASSLFRTSDARDTQYFGPGTRLTVL.

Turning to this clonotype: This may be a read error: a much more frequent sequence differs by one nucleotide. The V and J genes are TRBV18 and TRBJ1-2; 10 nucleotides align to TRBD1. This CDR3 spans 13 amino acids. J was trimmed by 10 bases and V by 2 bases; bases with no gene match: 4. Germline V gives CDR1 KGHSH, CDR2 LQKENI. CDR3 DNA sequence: TGTGCCAGCTCACCAGGGACAGGGGAAGTCTACACCTTC. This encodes CASSPGTGEVYTF.

CDR3 DNA sequence: TGCAGTGCCATAACTAGCGGGAGGGGCAGGGGCAATGAGCAGTTCTTC. Encoded protein: CSAITSGRGRGNEQFF. The V and J genes are TRBV20-1 and TRBJ2-1; 13 positions match TRBD2. CDR3 length: 16 residues. Germline trimming cut 6 bases from V and 6 bases from J; bases unmatched to any gene: 11. Germline CDR1 DFQATT, CDR2 SNEGSKA (reference sequence).

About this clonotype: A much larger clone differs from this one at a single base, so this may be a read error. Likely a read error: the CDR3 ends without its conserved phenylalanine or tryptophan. The CDR3, as DNA: TGTGCCAGCTCACCAAATGGGGAAGAGACCCAGTACCTC. Its translation: CASSPNGEETQYL. The chain links TRBV18 to TRBJ2-5; no definite D call. This CDR3 has 13 residues. The V and J ends lost 2 bases and 3 bases respectively, with 7 bases between them. The germline CDR1 and CDR2 sequences are KGHSH and LQKENI.

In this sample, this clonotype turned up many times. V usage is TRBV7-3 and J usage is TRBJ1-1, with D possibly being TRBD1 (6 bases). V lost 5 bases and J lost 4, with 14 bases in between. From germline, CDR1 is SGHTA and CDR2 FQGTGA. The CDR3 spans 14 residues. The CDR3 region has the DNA TGTGCCAGCAGCCGCATAGGGGGAGGCACTGAAGCTTTCTTT. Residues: CASSRIGGGTEAFF.

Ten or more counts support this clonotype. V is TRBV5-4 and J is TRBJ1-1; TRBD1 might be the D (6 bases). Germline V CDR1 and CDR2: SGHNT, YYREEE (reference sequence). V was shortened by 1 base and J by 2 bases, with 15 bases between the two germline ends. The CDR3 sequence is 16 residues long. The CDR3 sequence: CASSLFTGQRNTEAFF. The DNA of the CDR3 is TGTGCCAGCAGCTTGTTCACTGGACAGCGTAACACTGAAGCTTTCTTT.

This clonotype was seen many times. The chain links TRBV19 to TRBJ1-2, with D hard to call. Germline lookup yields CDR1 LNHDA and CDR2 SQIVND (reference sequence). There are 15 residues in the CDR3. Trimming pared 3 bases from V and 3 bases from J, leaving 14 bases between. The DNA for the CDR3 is TGTGCCAGTAGTATTCGACGAGGGAGGGACTATGGCTACACCTTC. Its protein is CASSIRRGRDYGYTF.

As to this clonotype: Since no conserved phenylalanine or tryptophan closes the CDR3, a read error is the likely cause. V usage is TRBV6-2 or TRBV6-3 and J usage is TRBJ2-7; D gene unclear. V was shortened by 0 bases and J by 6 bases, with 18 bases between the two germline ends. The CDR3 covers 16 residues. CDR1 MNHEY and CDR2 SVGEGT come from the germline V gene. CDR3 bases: TGTGCCAGCAGTTACTCTCTTCAACCCGTTTTCGTCGAGCAGTACTCC. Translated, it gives CASSYSLQPVFVEQYS.

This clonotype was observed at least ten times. The CDR3, as DNA: TGTGCCAGCAGTGACACCGGGACTACCAATGAGCAGTTCTTC. Its translation is CASSDTGTTNEQFF. The chain recombines TRBV6-1 with TRBJ2-1; TRBD2 matches at 7 bases. The ends lost 3 bases at V and 6 bases at J; junction bases unmatched: 5. CDR1 is MNHNS, CDR2 SASEGT, per germline. This CDR3 comprises 14 residues.

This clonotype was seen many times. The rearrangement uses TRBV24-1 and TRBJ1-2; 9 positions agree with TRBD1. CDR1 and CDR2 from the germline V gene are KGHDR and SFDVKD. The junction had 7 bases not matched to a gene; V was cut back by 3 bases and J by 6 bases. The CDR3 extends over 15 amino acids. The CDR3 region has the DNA TGTGCCACCAGTGATCAAACAGGGGGCCTCGATGGCTACACCTTC. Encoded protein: CATSDQTGGLDGYTF.

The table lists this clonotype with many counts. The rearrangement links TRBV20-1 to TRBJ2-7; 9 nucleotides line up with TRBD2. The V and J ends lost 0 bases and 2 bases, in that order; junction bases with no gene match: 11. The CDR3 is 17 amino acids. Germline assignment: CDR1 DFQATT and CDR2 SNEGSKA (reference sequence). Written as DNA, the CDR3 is TGCAGTGCTAGAGAGGGGGTGCGACTAGCGGTAACCTACGAGCAGTACTTC. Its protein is CSAREGVRLAVTYEQYF.

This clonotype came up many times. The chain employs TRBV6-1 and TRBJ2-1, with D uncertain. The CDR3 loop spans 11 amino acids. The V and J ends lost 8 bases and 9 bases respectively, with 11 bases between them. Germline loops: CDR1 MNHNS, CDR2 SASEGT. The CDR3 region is CASGDSIEQFF. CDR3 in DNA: TGTGCCAGCGGAGATAGTATTGAGCAGTTCTTC.

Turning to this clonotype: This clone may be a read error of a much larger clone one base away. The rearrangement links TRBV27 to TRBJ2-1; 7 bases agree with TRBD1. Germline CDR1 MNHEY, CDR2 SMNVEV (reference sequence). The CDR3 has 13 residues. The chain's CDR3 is CASSYLTGDERFF. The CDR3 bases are TGTGCCAGCAGTTACCTTACAGGGGATGAGCGGTTCTTC.

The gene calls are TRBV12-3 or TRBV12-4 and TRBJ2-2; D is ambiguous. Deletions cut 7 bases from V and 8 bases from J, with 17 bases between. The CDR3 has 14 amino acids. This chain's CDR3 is CASNLGKATGELFF. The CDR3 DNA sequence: TGTGCCAGCAATCTTGGGAAGGCAACTGGGGAGCTGTTTTTT.

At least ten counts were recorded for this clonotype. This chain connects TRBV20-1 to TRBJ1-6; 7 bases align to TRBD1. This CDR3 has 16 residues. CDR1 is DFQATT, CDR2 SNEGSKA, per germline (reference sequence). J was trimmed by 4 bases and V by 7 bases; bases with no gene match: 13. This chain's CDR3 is CSGSPAGQIYNSPLHF. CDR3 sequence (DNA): TGCAGTGGGTCGCCGGCGGGACAGATTTATAATTCACCCCTCCACTTT.

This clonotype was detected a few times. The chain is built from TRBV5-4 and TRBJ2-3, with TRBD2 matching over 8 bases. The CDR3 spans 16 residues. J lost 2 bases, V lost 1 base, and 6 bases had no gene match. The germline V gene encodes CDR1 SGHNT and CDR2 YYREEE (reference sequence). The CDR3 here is CASSLRLASYTDTQYF. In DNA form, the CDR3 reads TGTGCCAGCAGCTTGAGACTAGCGTCATACACAGATACGCAGTATTTT.

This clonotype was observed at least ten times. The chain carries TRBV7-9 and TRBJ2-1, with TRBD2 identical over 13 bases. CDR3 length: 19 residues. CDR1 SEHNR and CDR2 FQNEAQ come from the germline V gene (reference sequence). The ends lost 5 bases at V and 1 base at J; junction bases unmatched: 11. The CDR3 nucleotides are TGTGCCAGCAGCCACCCGGGACTAGCGGGGTGGGGATCCTACAATGAGCAGTTCTTC. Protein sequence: CASSHPGLAGWGSYNEQFF.

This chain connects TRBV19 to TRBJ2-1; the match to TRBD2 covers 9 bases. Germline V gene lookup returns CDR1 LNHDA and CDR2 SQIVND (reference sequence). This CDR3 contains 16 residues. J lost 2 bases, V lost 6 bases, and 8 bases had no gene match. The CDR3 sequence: CASRSSGRNAYNEQFF. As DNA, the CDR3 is TGTGCCAGTAGAAGCAGCGGGAGGAACGCCTACAATGAGCAGTTCTTC.

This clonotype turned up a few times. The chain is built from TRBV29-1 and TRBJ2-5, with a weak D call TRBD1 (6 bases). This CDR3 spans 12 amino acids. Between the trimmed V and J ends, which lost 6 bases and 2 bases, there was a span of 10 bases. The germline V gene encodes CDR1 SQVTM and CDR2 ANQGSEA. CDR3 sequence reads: CSVGQIQETQYF. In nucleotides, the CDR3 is TGCAGCGTCGGACAGATACAAGAGACCCAGTACTTC.

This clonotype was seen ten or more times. CDR3 sequence reads: CASSLFPQGSTDTQYF. In DNA, the CDR3 is TGTGCCAGCAGTTTATTTCCCCAGGGTAGCACAGATACGCAGTATTTT. The rearrangement links TRBV27 to TRBJ2-3, with D possibly being TRBD1 (5 bases). This CDR3 has 16 residues. V was cut by 1 base and J by 0 bases, with 11 bases left in between. Germline assignment: CDR1 MNHEY and CDR2 SMNVEV (reference sequence).

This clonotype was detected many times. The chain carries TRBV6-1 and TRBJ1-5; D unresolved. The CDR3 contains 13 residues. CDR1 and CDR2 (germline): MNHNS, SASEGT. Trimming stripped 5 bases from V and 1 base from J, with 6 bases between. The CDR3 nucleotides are TGTGCCAGCAGTTCCTCAAGCAATCAGCCCCAGCATTTT. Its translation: CASSSSSNQPQHF.

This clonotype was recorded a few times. The CDR3 here is CASSLNTDADTQYF. The CDR3 DNA reads as TGCGCCAGCAGCTTGAACACGGACGCAGATACGCAGTATTTT. The V gene is TRBV5-1, the J gene TRBJ2-3; D ambiguous. The germline V gene encodes CDR1 SGHRS and CDR2 YFSETQ. This CDR3 comprises 14 residues. Trimming stripped 1 base from V and 4 bases from J, with 10 bases between.

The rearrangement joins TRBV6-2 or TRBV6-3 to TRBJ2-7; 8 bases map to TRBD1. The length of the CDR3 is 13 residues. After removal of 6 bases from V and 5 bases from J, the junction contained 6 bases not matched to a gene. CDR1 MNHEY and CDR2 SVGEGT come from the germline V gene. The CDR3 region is CASSLDRGNEQYF. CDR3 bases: TGTGCCAGCAGCCTCGACAGGGGCAACGAGCAGTACTTC.

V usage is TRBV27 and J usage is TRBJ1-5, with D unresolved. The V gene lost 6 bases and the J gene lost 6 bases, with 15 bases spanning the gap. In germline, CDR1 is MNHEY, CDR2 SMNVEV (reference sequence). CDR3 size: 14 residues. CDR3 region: CASRRRSLFQPQHF. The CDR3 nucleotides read TGTGCCAGCAGGCGCAGGAGTTTGTTTCAGCCCCAGCATTTT.

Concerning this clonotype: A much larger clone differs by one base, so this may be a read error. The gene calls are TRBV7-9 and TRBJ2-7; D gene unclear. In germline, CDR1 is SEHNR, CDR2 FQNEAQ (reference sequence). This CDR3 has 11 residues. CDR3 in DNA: TGTGACAGCAGCTTTCAGGACGAGCAGTACTTC. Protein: CDSSFQDEQYF.